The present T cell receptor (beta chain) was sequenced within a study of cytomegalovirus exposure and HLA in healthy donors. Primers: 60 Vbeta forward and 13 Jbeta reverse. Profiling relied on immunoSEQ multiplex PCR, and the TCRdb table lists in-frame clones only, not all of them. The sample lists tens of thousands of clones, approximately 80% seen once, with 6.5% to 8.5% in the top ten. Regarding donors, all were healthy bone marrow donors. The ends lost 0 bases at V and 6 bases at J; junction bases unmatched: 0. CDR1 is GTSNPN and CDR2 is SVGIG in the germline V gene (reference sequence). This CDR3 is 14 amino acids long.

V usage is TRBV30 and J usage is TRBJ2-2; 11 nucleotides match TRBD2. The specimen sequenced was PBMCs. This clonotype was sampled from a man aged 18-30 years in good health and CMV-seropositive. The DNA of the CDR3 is TGTGCCTGGAGTGTACTAGCGGGAGCCGGGGAGCTGTTTTTT. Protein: CAWSVLAGAGELFF.